This is a list of T cell receptor beta chains from one sample in a study of shared clonotypes between healthy human individuals. TCRdb's table, derived via immunoSEQ multiplex PCR, lists solely in-frame clones and lacks some. Found here are about 1.1 million clones, around 82% of them singletons; the top ten hold roughly 0.65%. Sequencing was done on a sample of memory CD4+ T cells from PBMCs. The receptors stem from a man younger than 35 in good health. Some clones in this sample may be carry-over from other donors' samples. The CDR3 runs from the conserved cysteine through the conserved F or W. A D gene is named only where the DNA matches it firmly. Clone size, where shown, is once, few, many, or a class for clones that have expanded.

>-|TRBJ2-7|15|TRBD2|TRBV4-1
TGCGCCAGCAGCCAAGCCGGAGCGGGAGACTACGAGCAGTACTTC
CASSQAGAGDYEQYF
>-|TRBJ2-3|15|TRBD1|TRBV5-1
TGCGCCAGCAGCCTCCGGGACAGGGAGGCAGATACGCAGTATTTT
CASSLRDREADTQYF
>-|TRBJ2-4|18|-|TRBV15
TGTGCCACCAGCAGAAGAGGGACTGGGTCGATAGCCAAAAACATTCAGTACTTC
CATSRRGTGSIAKNIQYF
>few|TRBJ1-4|15|TRBD1|TRBV5-6
TGTGCCAGCAGCCGGACAGGGGGCACTAATGAAAAACTGTTTTTT
CASSRTGGTNEKLFF
>-|TRBJ1-2|13|-|TRBV5-6
TGTGCCAGCAGCTTGGTGAGCAGGGTCGGCTACACCTTC
CASSLVSRVGYTF
>-|TRBJ2-7|15|TRBD1|TRBV27
TGTGCCAGCAGTTGGAAGCCGGGACAGGGATACGAGCAGTACTTC
CASSWKPGQGYEQYF
>-|TRBJ2-7|15|TRBD1|TRBV7-3
TGTGCCAGCAGCCCCGGGACAGGGATAACCTACGAGCAGTACTTC
CASSPGTGITYEQYF
>-|TRBJ2-5|13|-|TRBV7-6
TGTGCCAGCAGCTTAGCGCGTCGAGAGACCCAGTACTTC
CASSLARRETQYF
>-|TRBJ1-2|13|TRBD1|TRBV9
TGTGCCAGCAGCCTCGGGACAGTCTTTGGCTACACCTTC
CASSLGTVFGYTF
>-|TRBJ1-4|16|-|TRBV5-4
TGTGCCACCGGACTAGGGGGAAGATCAACTAATGAAAAACTGTTTTTT
CATGLGGRSTNEKLFF
>many|TRBJ2-7|12|TRBD1|TRBV6-4
TGTGCCAGCAGGGACAGGCTCTACGAGCAGTACTTC
CASRDRLYEQYF
>-|TRBJ1-1|17|-|TRBV7-9
TGTGCCAGCAGCTTCATACCCCCGGGACGGGAGAACACTGAAGCTTTCTTT
CASSFIPPGRENTEAFF
>-|TRBJ2-7|15|TRBD1|TRBV5-1
TGCGCCAGCAGCCCAATCCCGGGACAGGGGGTCGAGCAGTACTTC
CASSPIPGQGVEQYF
>-|TRBJ1-1|15|TRBD1|TRBV7-9
TGTGCCAGCAGCTTACAGGGACAGGGGGGCACTGAAGCTTTCTTT
CASSLQGQGGTEAFF
>-|TRBJ2-1|14|-|TRBV6-5
TGTGCCAGCAGTTACTCGACCGGGTCCCATGAGCAGTTCTTC
CASSYSTGSHEQFF
>-|TRBJ1-1|14|TRBD1|TRBV28
TGTGCCAGCCTAGGACAGGGACTGAACACTGAAGCTTTCTTT
CASLGQGLNTEAFF
>-|TRBJ1-2|13|-|TRBV6-5
TGTGCCAGCAGTTACTCTCAGGGGTGGGGCTACACCTTC
CASSYSQGWGYTF
>-|TRBJ2-7|12|-|TRBV28
TGTGCCAGCAGTCAACAAGGCTACGAGCAGTACTTC
CASSQQGYEQYF
>-|TRBJ2-7|12|-|TRBV18
TGTGCCAGCTCAGTTCTCCACGGGGAGCAGTACTTC
CASSVLHGEQYF
>-|TRBJ2-1|15|-|TRBV9
TGTGCCAGCAGCTACGGGATACTGCCTACCGATGAGCAGTTCTTC
CASSYGILPTDEQFF
>-|TRBJ2-5|14|-|TRBV2
TGTGCCAGCTACCAAGATGAGGGGGAAAAGACCCAGTACTTC
CASYQDEGEKTQYF
>-|TRBJ2-1|20|TRBD2|TRBV5-1
TGCGCCAGCAGCTTGACGGGACTAGCGGGAGTACCCCGGGACGACAATGAGCAGTTCTTC
CASSLTGLAGVPRDDNEQFF
>-|TRBJ2-7|17|-|TRBV13
TGTGCCAGCAGCGCACGAAGGGAGGGGGACTACTATGTCGAGCAGTACTTC
CASSARREGDYYVEQYF
>-|TRBJ1-3|18|TRBD1|TRBV7-2
TGTGCCAGCAGCTCGGGACAGGGGGCCCTAAGCTCTGGAAACACCATATATTTT
CASSSGQGALSSGNTIYF
>few|TRBJ1-1|13|-|TRBV4-1
TGCGCCAGCAGCCAAGATCGGTCCTTCAAGGCTTTCTTT
CASSQDRSFKAFF
>once|TRBJ2-7|13|-|TRBV11-2
TGTGCCAGCAGCTTAGACATGTTGTACGAGCAGTACTTC
CASSLDMLYEQYF
>once|TRBJ2-7|15|-|TRBV28
TGTGCCAGCAGTTTTCAGGGCAGGGGCTCCTACGAGCAGTACTTC
CASSFQGRGSYEQYF
>-|TRBJ1-1|15|-|TRBV5-1
TGCGCCAGCAGCTTGGTCCCAGGGAAGCTCACTGAAGCTTTCTTT
CASSLVPGKLTEAFF
>-|TRBJ1-4|13|-|TRBV5-1
TGCGCCAGCGCCCGGGACGGAAATGAAAAACTGTTTTTT
CASARDGNEKLFF
>once|TRBJ1-4|15|TRBD1|TRBV7-9
TGTGCCAGCAGTCAACCGGGACAGGGGAATGAAAAACTGTTTTTT
CASSQPGQGNEKLFF
>-|TRBJ1-1|13|-|TRBV27
TGTGCCAGCAGTTTGGGCTGGAACACTGAAGCTTTCTTT
CASSLGWNTEAFF
>-|TRBJ2-2|15|-|TRBV7-2
TGTGCCAGCAGTCAGACAGATCTTAACACCGGGGAGCTGTTTTTT
CASSQTDLNTGELFF
>-|TRBJ1-2|14|-|TRBV27
TGTGCCAGCAGTCCAGAGGCATCCTCCATGGGCTACACCTTC
CASSPEASSMGYTF
>few|TRBJ2-7|13|-|TRBV6-1
TGTGCCAGCAGCCGGGACGCCGTACGGGAGCAGTACTTC
CASSRDAVREQYF
>-|TRBJ2-1|17|-|TRBV4-2
TGTGCCAGCAGCCAAGATCGAGGGAGCCATCTCTACAATGAGCAGTTCTTC
CASSQDRGSHLYNEQFF
>-|TRBJ2-7|15|TRBD1|TRBV9
TGTGCCAGCAGCGTAGAAGGGACAGGGGCCTACGAGCAGTACTTC
CASSVEGTGAYEQYF
>few|TRBJ1-1|14|TRBD1|TRBV2
TGTGCCAGCAGTGGGAACAGGGGTTTGACTGAAGCTTTCTTT
CASSGNRGLTEAFF
>-|TRBJ2-4|15|-|TRBV28
TGTGCCAGCAGTTTATTTGGAGGGGCCAAAAACATTCAGTACTTC
CASSLFGGAKNIQYF
>-|TRBJ1-2|17|-|TRBV10-3
TGTGCCATCAGTGAGGTGGCCATACCGGCAGCTAACTATGGCTACACCTTC
CAISEVAIPAANYGYTF
>few|TRBJ2-2|15|TRBD1|TRBV19
TGTGCCAGTAGTATTTGGACAGGGGGCACCGGGGAGCTGTTTTTT
CASSIWTGGTGELFF
>-|TRBJ1-2|13|-|TRBV10-2
TGCGCCAGCAGTGAGTGGCGAGCCTATGGCTACACCTTC
CASSEWRAYGYTF
>few|TRBJ2-1|16|TRBD1|TRBV7-3
TGTGCCAGCAGCCCTGGACAGGGGGTGGGCTACAATGAGCAGTTCTTC
CASSPGQGVGYNEQFF
>-|TRBJ1-5|14|TRBD1|TRBV6-6
TGTGCCAGCAAAAAGGGACAGGGCACTCAGCCCCAGCATTTT
CASKKGQGTQPQHF
>once|TRBJ2-1|16|TRBD2|TRBV7-3
TGTGCCAGCAGCCTAGCGGGAGGGGGATCCTACAATGAGCAGTTCTTC
CASSLAGGGSYNEQFF
>-|TRBJ2-3|14|TRBD2|TRBV10-3
TGTGCCATCAGTGATACGGCGGGAGCAGATACGCAGTATTTT
CAISDTAGADTQYF
>-|TRBJ2-7|13|-|TRBV27
TGTGCCAGCAGCCGACGGGAAACCTACGAGCAGTACTTC
CASSRRETYEQYF
>-|TRBJ2-6|13|-|TRBV28
TGTGCCACCGAGGGGGCTGGGGCCAACGTCCTGACTTTC
CATEGAGANVLTF
>many|TRBJ2-3|15|-|TRBV6-6
TGTGCCAGCAGTTACCCAGGAGGGGGCACAGATACGCAGTATTTT
CASSYPGGGTDTQYF
>-|TRBJ1-1|13|-|TRBV7-2
TGTGCCAGCAGCCCTACAAGAGGGACTGAAGCTTTCTTT
CASSPTRGTEAFF
>-|TRBJ2-3|20|TRBD2|TRBV28
TGTGCCAGCACCAAAGGGACTAGCGGGAGACCCAAGAAATTAGCAGATACGCAGTATTTT
CASTKGTSGRPKKLADTQYF
>-|TRBJ1-1|14|-|TRBV27
TGTGCCAGCAGTTTAGCCGGGACAAGGTTATGGGCTTTCTTT
CASSLAGTRLWAFF
>-|TRBJ2-1|15|TRBD2|TRBV11-2
TGTGCCAGCAGCCAAATAGGGAGGGCCTACAATGAGCAGTTCTTC
CASSQIGRAYNEQFF
>-|TRBJ1-2|16|TRBD1|TRBV7-2
TGTGCCAGCAGCCATCACCTGGGACAGAATAACTATGGCTACACCTTC
CASSHHLGQNNYGYTF
>-|TRBJ2-7|15|-|TRBV28
TGTGCCAGCAGTGCCTCTGGGCCACGGAGACGCGAGCAGTACTTC
CASSASGPRRREQYF
>-|TRBJ2-1|13|TRBD1|TRBV29-1
TGCAGCGCTAGGACAGGGTCCCACAATGAGCAGTTCTTC
CSARTGSHNEQFF